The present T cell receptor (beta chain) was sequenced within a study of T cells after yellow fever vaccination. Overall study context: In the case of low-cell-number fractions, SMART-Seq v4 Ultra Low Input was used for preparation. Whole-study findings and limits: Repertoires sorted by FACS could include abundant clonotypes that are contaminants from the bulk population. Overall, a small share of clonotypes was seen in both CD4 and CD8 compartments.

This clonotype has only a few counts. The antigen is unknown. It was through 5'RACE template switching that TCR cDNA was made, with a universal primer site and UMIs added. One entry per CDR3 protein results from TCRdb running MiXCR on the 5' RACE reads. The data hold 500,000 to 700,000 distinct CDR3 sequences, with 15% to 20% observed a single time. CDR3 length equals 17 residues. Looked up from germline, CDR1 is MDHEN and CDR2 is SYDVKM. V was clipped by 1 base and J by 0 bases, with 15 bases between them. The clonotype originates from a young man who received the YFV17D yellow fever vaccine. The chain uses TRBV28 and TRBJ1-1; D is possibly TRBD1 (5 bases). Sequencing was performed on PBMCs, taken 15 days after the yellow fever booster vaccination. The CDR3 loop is CASSLLWQGMMNTEAFF. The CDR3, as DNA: TGTGCCAGCAGTTTATTATGGCAGGGAATGATGAACACTGAAGCTTTCTTT.